The text below deals with one T cell receptor (beta chain). No antigen is known for it. This specimen belongs to a study of T cell responses to AZD1222 COVID-19 vaccine. Study-level findings and limits: Clonal diversity was possibly underestimated, and white British individuals and females predominated among donors. Vaccine-associated CD4 TCRs ranged over spike, dominating at 160-218 and 743-854.

The table came from immunoSEQ multiplex PCR; TCRdb's copy has only in-frame clones and leaves some out. The repertoire holds 75,000 to 90,000 clones, with 70% to 90% as singletons. Germline V CDR1 and CDR2: SGHRS, YFSETQ. The CDR3 is made up of 17 amino acids. Trimming removed 0 bases at V and 4 bases at J, with 16 bases between. Pooling of second doses given at about 4 or about 12 weeks was done. Source: peripheral blood, taken 28 days after the second AZD1222 dose. V usage is TRBV5-1 and J usage is TRBJ2-2; D may be TRBD1 (5 bases). The clonotype was recovered from an adult who received the AZD1222 COVID-19 vaccine. The CDR3 loop reads CASSLAAAGSSTGELFF. For the CDR3, the DNA is TGCGCCAGCAGCTTGGCGGCGGCAGGGTCCTCCACCGGGGAGCTGTTTTTT.